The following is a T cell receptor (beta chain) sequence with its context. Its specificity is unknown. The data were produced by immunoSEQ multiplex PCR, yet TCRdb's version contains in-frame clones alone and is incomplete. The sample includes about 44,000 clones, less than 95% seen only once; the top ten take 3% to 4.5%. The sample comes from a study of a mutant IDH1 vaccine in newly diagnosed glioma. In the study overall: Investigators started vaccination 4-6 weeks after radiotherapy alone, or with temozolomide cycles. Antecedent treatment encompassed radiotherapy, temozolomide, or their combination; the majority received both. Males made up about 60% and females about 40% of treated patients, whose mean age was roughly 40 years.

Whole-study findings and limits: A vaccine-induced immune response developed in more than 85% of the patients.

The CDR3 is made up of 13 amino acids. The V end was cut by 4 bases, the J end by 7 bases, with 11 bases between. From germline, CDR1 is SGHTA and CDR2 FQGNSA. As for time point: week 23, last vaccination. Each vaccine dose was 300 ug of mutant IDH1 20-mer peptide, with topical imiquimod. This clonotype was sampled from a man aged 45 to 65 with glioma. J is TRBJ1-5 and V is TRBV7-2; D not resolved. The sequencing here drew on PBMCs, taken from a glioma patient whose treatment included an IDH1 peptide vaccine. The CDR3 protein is CASSSYLEQPQHF. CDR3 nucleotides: TGTGCCAGCAGCTCCTACCTAGAGCAGCCCCAGCATTTT.